This T cell receptor (beta chain) emerged from a study of cytomegalovirus exposure and HLA in healthy donors. PCR involved 60 Vbeta and 13 Jbeta primers. Assay: immunoSEQ multiplex PCR; the TCRdb copy retains only in-frame clones and omits some. The top ten clones hold 0.2% to 0.25% of a sample with approximately 200,000 clones, roughly four fifths of them seen once. Findings of the study overall: Follow-up analysis seemed to connect common viral pathogens with several of the most significant clusters identified.

Points on this clone: Its antigen is as yet unknown.

V was trimmed by 1 base and J by 6 bases, leaving 6 bases between them. Germline loops: CDR1 DFQATT, CDR2 SNEGSKA (reference sequence). The CDR3 contains 11 residues. The sequence was collected from a girl between 2 and 10 years old in good health and CMV-seronegative. The source material was PBMCs. The rearrangement joins TRBV20-1 to TRBJ1-1; D is unclear. CDR3 sequence (DNA): TGCAGTGCTAGAGTAGAGGCTGAAGCTTTCTTT. This codes for CSARVEAEAFF.